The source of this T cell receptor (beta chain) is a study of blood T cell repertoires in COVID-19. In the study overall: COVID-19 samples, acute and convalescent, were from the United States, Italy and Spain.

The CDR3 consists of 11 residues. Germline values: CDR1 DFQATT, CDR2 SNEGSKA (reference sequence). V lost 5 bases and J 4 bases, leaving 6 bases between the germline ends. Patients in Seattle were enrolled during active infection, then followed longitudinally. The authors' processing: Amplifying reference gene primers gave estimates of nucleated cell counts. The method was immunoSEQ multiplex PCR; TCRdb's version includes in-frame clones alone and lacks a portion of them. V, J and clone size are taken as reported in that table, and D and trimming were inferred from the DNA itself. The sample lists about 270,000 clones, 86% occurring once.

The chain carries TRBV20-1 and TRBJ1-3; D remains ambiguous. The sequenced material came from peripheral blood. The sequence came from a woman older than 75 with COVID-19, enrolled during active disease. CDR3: CSAPQGNTIYF. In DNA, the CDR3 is TGCAGTGCTCCTCAGGGAAACACCATATATTTT.